The TCR beta chain under discussion was sequenced for a study of blood T cell repertoires in COVID-19. The overall study: Spain, Italy and the United States supplied samples that represented acute and convalescent COVID-19. From T cells, B-cell-depleted T cells, or PBMCs came the material, which was cDNA or gDNA.

Germline V lookup: CDR1 MNHEY, CDR2 SVGAGI. The length of the CDR3 is 15 residues. Trimming pared 8 bases from V and 0 bases from J, leaving 14 bases between. As processed by the authors: Researchers report that nucleated cell counts were estimated from reference gene primer amplification. TCRdb keeps only in-frame clones here, not all; method: immunoSEQ multiplex PCR. That table furnishes V, J and clone size, whereas the DNA furnished D and trimming. The sample includes roughly 100,000 clones, roughly 79% of them seen just once. The V and J genes are TRBV6-5 and TRBJ1-5, with TRBD1 as a possible D gene (5 bases). The TCR comes from a man aged 65 to 85 with acute or convalescent COVID-19. The sequencing sample was made of peripheral blood. The chain's CDR3 is CASEHAGNSNQPQHF. DNA for the CDR3: TGTGCCAGCGAGCACGCAGGGAATAGCAATCAGCCCCAGCATTTT.